A selection of T cell receptor beta chains follows, all from one sample in a study of early T cells in non-severe SARS-CoV-2 infection. In TCRdb, the 5' RACE reads were re-called with MiXCR into one record per CDR3 protein. The data show about 49,000 distinct CDR3 sequences, about an eighth seen once. Sequencing was performed on whole blood. These receptor sequences come from an adult who was a healthcare worker with PCR-confirmed SARS-CoV-2 infection or an uninfected control (not recorded which). Both conserved end residues are part of each CDR3. Fields, in order: clone size, J gene, V gene, D gene, CDR3 protein, CDR3 DNA. D genes are given only for firm matches. Size values are once, few and many counts, or a class for expanded clones, and some rows have none.

abundance: few; j_gene: TRBJ2-3; v_gene: TRBV7-2; d_gene: TRBD2; CDR3aa: CASSRSGAYTDTQYF; CDR3nt: TGTGCCAGCAGCCGTAGCGGGGCGTACACAGATACGCAGTATTTT
abundance: many; j_gene: TRBJ2-7; v_gene: TRBV7-9; d_gene: -; CDR3aa: CASSFGDYEQYF; CDR3nt: TGTGCCAGCAGCTTTGGGGACTACGAGCAGTACTTC
abundance: few; j_gene: TRBJ2-3; v_gene: TRBV7-8; d_gene: -; CDR3aa: CASSFLFRGTTDTQYF; CDR3nt: TGTGCCAGCAGCTTTCTCTTCCGGGGGACCACAGATACGCAGTATTTT
abundance: few; j_gene: TRBJ2-2; v_gene: TRBV29-1; d_gene: TRBD2; CDR3aa: CSVKRGVNTGELFF; CDR3nt: TGCAGCGTAAAGCGGGGGGTAAACACCGGGGAGCTGTTTTTT
abundance: many; j_gene: TRBJ1-1; v_gene: TRBV7-8; d_gene: -; CDR3aa: CASIHYTEAFF; CDR3nt: TGTGCCAGCATCCATTACACTGAAGCTTTCTTT
abundance: -; j_gene: TRBJ1-5; v_gene: TRBV28; d_gene: -; CDR3aa: CASRVTQSRSQPQHF; CDR3nt: TGTGCCAGCAGGGTGACACAAAGCCGGAGTCAGCCCCAGCATTTT
abundance: many; j_gene: TRBJ1-1; v_gene: TRBV2; d_gene: -; CDR3aa: CASSDPTENTEAFF; CDR3nt: TGTGCCAGCAGTGACCCGACAGAGAACACTGAAGCTTTCTTT
abundance: many; j_gene: TRBJ1-3; v_gene: TRBV5-1; d_gene: -; CDR3aa: CASSLGTDGNTIYF; CDR3nt: TGCGCCAGCAGCTTGGGCACAGATGGAAACACCATATATTTT
abundance: -; j_gene: TRBJ2-1; v_gene: TRBV4-1; d_gene: TRBD2; CDR3aa: CASSQDKRGGRYEQFF; CDR3nt: TGCGCCAGCAGCCAAGATAAGCGGGGGGGAAGATATGAGCAGTTCTTC
abundance: few; j_gene: TRBJ2-3; v_gene: TRBV9; d_gene: TRBD2; CDR3aa: CASSAPMGAGGLATQYF; CDR3nt: TGTGCCAGCAGCGCCCCAATGGGAGCGGGGGGGCTTGCTACGCAGTATTTT
abundance: many; j_gene: TRBJ2-1; v_gene: TRBV6-5; d_gene: -; CDR3aa: CASSYSYTINEQFF; CDR3nt: TGTGCCAGCAGTTACTCGTACACTATCAATGAGCAGTTCTTC
abundance: -; j_gene: TRBJ2-5; v_gene: TRBV6-1; d_gene: -; CDR3aa: CASSEGNTLKYF; CDR3nt: TGTGCCAGCAGTGAGGGAAATACACTTAAGTACTTC
abundance: many; j_gene: TRBJ2-7; v_gene: TRBV29-1; d_gene: -; CDR3aa: CSVARQFHEQYF; CDR3nt: TGCAGCGTTGCACGCCAGTTCCACGAGCAGTACTTC
abundance: many; j_gene: TRBJ1-6; v_gene: TRBV20-1; d_gene: -; CDR3aa: CSARLGSPLHF; CDR3nt: TGCAGTGCTAGATTGGGTTCACCCCTCCACTTT
abundance: -; j_gene: TRBJ1-1; v_gene: TRBV28; d_gene: TRBD1; CDR3aa: CATQGAPTEAFF; CDR3nt: TGTGCCACCCAGGGGGCGCCCACTGAAGCTTTCTTT
abundance: few; j_gene: TRBJ2-3; v_gene: TRBV7-8; d_gene: -; CDR3aa: CASSQSTDTQYF; CDR3nt: TGTGCCAGCAGCCAGAGCACAGATACGCAGTATTTT
abundance: few; j_gene: TRBJ2-3; v_gene: TRBV2; d_gene: TRBD2; CDR3aa: CANRPGGADTQYF; CDR3nt: TGTGCCAACAGGCCGGGGGGGGCAGATACGCAGTATTTT
abundance: -; j_gene: TRBJ1-6; v_gene: TRBV5-1; d_gene: TRBD1; CDR3aa: CASSSQGANSPLHF; CDR3nt: TGCGCCAGCAGCTCGCAGGGGGCTAATTCACCCCTCCACTTT
abundance: -; j_gene: TRBJ1-5; v_gene: TRBV12-3/TRBV12-4; d_gene: TRBD1; CDR3aa: CASSPQGEKYGNQPRHF; CDR3nt: TGTGCCAGCAGTCCCCAGGGGGAGAAGTATGGCAATCAGCCCCGGCATTTT
abundance: -; j_gene: TRBJ1-2; v_gene: TRBV20-1; d_gene: TRBD1; CDR3aa: CSAREQGVNHGYTF; CDR3nt: TGCAGTGCTAGAGAGCAGGGGGTAAACCATGGCTACACCTTC
abundance: many; j_gene: TRBJ2-7; v_gene: TRBV19; d_gene: TRBD1; CDR3aa: CASSVRTGRSYEQYF; CDR3nt: TGTGCCAGTAGTGTGCGGACAGGGCGATCCTACGAGCAGTACTTC
abundance: many; j_gene: TRBJ1-2; v_gene: TRBV27; d_gene: TRBD1; CDR3aa: CASRRDRTYGYTF; CDR3nt: TGTGCCAGCAGGAGGGACAGGACTTATGGCTACACCTTC
abundance: few; j_gene: TRBJ2-3; v_gene: TRBV12-5; d_gene: -; CDR3aa: CASGLGQGTDTQYF; CDR3nt: TGTGCTAGTGGTTTGGGACAGGGCACAGATACGCAGTATTTT
abundance: many; j_gene: TRBJ2-7; v_gene: TRBV4-1; d_gene: -; CDR3aa: CASSQGLTGEQYF; CDR3nt: TGCGCCAGCAGCCAAGGCCTCACAGGGGAGCAGTACTTC
abundance: many; j_gene: TRBJ1-1; v_gene: TRBV25-1; d_gene: -; CDR3aa: CASTGQPSQVEAFF; CDR3nt: TGTGCCAGCACAGGACAGCCCTCGCAAGTTGAAGCTTTCTTT
abundance: -; j_gene: TRBJ1-3; v_gene: TRBV27; d_gene: TRBD1; CDR3aa: CASRGQGPGNTIYF; CDR3nt: TGTGCCAGCAGAGGACAGGGTCCCGGAAACACCATATATTTT
abundance: -; j_gene: TRBJ1-1; v_gene: TRBV10-3; d_gene: -; CDR3aa: CAISLEGTEAFF; CDR3nt: TGTGCCATCAGTTTAGAGGGGACTGAAGCTTTCTTT
abundance: many; j_gene: TRBJ1-4; v_gene: TRBV29-1; d_gene: -; CDR3aa: CSVVRGVGEKLFF; CDR3nt: TGCAGCGTAGTACGAGGGGTTGGTGAAAAACTGTTTTTT
abundance: many; j_gene: TRBJ2-1; v_gene: TRBV12-3/TRBV12-4; d_gene: TRBD2; CDR3aa: CASLAGGIGNEQFF; CDR3nt: TGTGCCAGCCTAGCGGGAGGGATAGGCAATGAGCAGTTCTTC
abundance: -; j_gene: TRBJ2-2; v_gene: TRBV7-3; d_gene: TRBD2; CDR3aa: CASSLTPSGRSDTGELFF; CDR3nt: TGTGCCAGCAGCTTAACGCCTAGCGGGAGGTCCGACACCGGGGAGCTGTTTTTT
abundance: -; j_gene: TRBJ2-7; v_gene: TRBV7-9; d_gene: -; CDR3aa: CASSLIRQASYEQYF; CDR3nt: TGTGCCAGCAGCTTGATTAGACAGGCGTCCTACGAGCAGTACTTC
abundance: -; j_gene: TRBJ2-3; v_gene: TRBV11-3; d_gene: -; CDR3aa: CASSRRTVTDTQYF; CDR3nt: TGTGCCAGCAGCCGACGGACAGTAACAGATACGCAGTATTTT
abundance: -; j_gene: TRBJ1-6; v_gene: TRBV4-2; d_gene: -; CDR3aa: CASSQEMGENSPLHF; CDR3nt: TGTGCCAGCAGCCAAGAAATGGGCGAGAATTCACCCCTCCACTTT
abundance: -; j_gene: TRBJ2-3; v_gene: TRBV7-3; d_gene: -; CDR3aa: CASSLTGPALKYF; CDR3nt: TGTGCCAGCAGCTTAACAGGGCCAGCTCTCAAGTATTTT
abundance: -; j_gene: TRBJ2-7; v_gene: TRBV11-2; d_gene: -; CDR3aa: CASSLGTIPYEQYF; CDR3nt: TGTGCCAGCAGCTTAGGGACTATCCCCTACGAGCAGTACTTC
abundance: -; j_gene: TRBJ2-4; v_gene: TRBV20-1; d_gene: -; CDR3aa: CSGTVDIAKNIQYF; CDR3nt: TGCAGTGGGACAGTGGACATAGCCAAAAACATTCAGTACTTC
abundance: -; j_gene: TRBJ2-5; v_gene: TRBV29-1; d_gene: -; CDR3aa: CSVERKGGEETQYF; CDR3nt: TGCAGCGTTGAAAGGAAGGGGGGAGAGGAGACCCAGTACTTC
abundance: many; j_gene: TRBJ2-3; v_gene: TRBV10-3; d_gene: TRBD2; CDR3aa: CAISTSGSLSDTQYF; CDR3nt: TGTGCCATCAGCACTAGCGGGAGCTTGTCAGATACGCAGTATTTT
abundance: many; j_gene: TRBJ2-1; v_gene: TRBV18; d_gene: -; CDR3aa: CASSPGGMGNEQFF; CDR3nt: TGTGCCAGCTCACCTGGCGGGATGGGCAATGAGCAGTTCTTC
abundance: -; j_gene: TRBJ2-1; v_gene: TRBV6-2/TRBV6-3; d_gene: -; CDR3aa: CASTPSPLGDEQFF; CDR3nt: TGTGCCAGCACCCCTTCCCCTCTTGGGGATGAGCAGTTCTTC
abundance: -; j_gene: TRBJ2-1; v_gene: TRBV7-2; d_gene: TRBD1; CDR3aa: CASSFRDRGNDEQFF; CDR3nt: TGTGCCAGCAGCTTTAGGGACAGGGGGAATGATGAGCAGTTCTTC
abundance: many; j_gene: TRBJ2-2; v_gene: TRBV2; d_gene: -; CDR3aa: CASKYSTNTGELFF; CDR3nt: TGTGCCAGCAAATACAGTACGAACACCGGGGAGCTGTTTTTT
abundance: many; j_gene: TRBJ2-1; v_gene: TRBV4-3; d_gene: TRBD2; CDR3aa: CASSQERTSGIDEQFF; CDR3nt: TGCGCCAGCAGCCAAGAACGGACTAGCGGGATAGATGAGCAGTTCTTC
abundance: -; j_gene: TRBJ2-2; v_gene: TRBV19; d_gene: TRBD1; CDR3aa: CASQGGDRGLGTGELFF; CDR3nt: TGTGCCAGTCAAGGGGGCGACAGGGGGCTTGGCACCGGGGAGCTGTTTTTT
abundance: few; j_gene: TRBJ2-3; v_gene: TRBV28; d_gene: -; CDR3aa: CASSVPVSDAGTDTQYF; CDR3nt: TGTGCCAGCAGTGTCCCGGTGTCGGACGCAGGCACAGATACGCAGTATTTT
abundance: many; j_gene: TRBJ1-1; v_gene: TRBV5-1; d_gene: -; CDR3aa: CASSLAGRSTEAFF; CDR3nt: TGCGCCAGCAGCTTGGCCGGCAGGAGCACTGAAGCTTTCTTT
abundance: many; j_gene: TRBJ2-1; v_gene: TRBV11-3; d_gene: TRBD2; CDR3aa: CASTRLAGSRDEQFF; CDR3nt: TGTGCCAGCACCAGACTAGCGGGATCAAGGGATGAGCAGTTCTTC
abundance: -; j_gene: TRBJ1-1; v_gene: TRBV25-1; d_gene: -; CDR3aa: CASSALEAMNTEAFF; CDR3nt: TGTGCCAGCAGTGCTTTGGAAGCTATGAACACTGAAGCTTTCTTT
abundance: many; j_gene: TRBJ1-2; v_gene: TRBV29-1; d_gene: -; CDR3aa: CSVEVSSYGYTF; CDR3nt: TGCAGCGTTGAAGTCAGCTCCTATGGCTACACCTTC
abundance: many; j_gene: TRBJ2-6; v_gene: TRBV7-3; d_gene: TRBD1; CDR3aa: CASSSTGGSGANVLTF; CDR3nt: TGTGCCAGCAGCTCGACAGGGGGATCTGGGGCCAACGTCCTGACTTTC
abundance: -; j_gene: TRBJ2-1; v_gene: TRBV7-9; d_gene: -; CDR3aa: CASIAREFNNEQFF; CDR3nt: TGTGCCAGCATTGCGAGGGAGTTCAACAATGAGCAGTTCTTC
abundance: many; j_gene: TRBJ2-7; v_gene: TRBV30; d_gene: TRBD1; CDR3aa: CAWSEGQGQLYEQYF; CDR3nt: TGTGCCTGGAGCGAGGGACAGGGACAGCTCTACGAGCAGTACTTC
abundance: many; j_gene: TRBJ2-7; v_gene: TRBV5-1; d_gene: TRBD2; CDR3aa: CASSSPGLAVYEQYF; CDR3nt: TGCGCCAGCAGCTCGCCGGGACTAGCGGTCTACGAGCAGTACTTC
abundance: many; j_gene: TRBJ1-2; v_gene: TRBV7-9; d_gene: TRBD1; CDR3aa: CASSRLTGGRSIGYTF; CDR3nt: TGTGCCAGCAGCCGCCTGACAGGGGGGAGGTCTATTGGCTACACCTTC
abundance: many; j_gene: TRBJ1-1; v_gene: TRBV5-5; d_gene: -; CDR3aa: CASSLAGRGSTEAFF; CDR3nt: TGTGCCAGCAGCTTGGCCGGCCGGGGAAGTACTGAAGCTTTCTTT
abundance: few; j_gene: TRBJ1-6; v_gene: TRBV12-3/TRBV12-4; d_gene: TRBD1; CDR3aa: CASSTTGGGSPLHF; CDR3nt: TGTGCCAGCAGCACTACAGGGGGCGGTTCACCCCTCCACTTT